These T cell receptor beta chains were read from a single sample in a study of cytomegalovirus exposure and HLA in healthy donors. Sequencing was performed with immunoSEQ multiplex PCR; in TCRdb, only in-frame clones are kept and a portion is missing. The sample's table shows 150,000 to 200,000 clones. The sequenced sample was PBMCs. These receptors were obtained from a woman aged 60-70 years in good health and CMV-seronegative. Both conserved end residues are part of each CDR3. A D gene is named only where the DNA matches it firmly.

V	D	J	DNA	CDR3
TRBV10-1	NA	TRBJ2-5	TGCGCCAGCAGTGATGGGAGGAAAGAGACCCAGTACTTC	CASSDGRKETQYF
TRBV7-2	TRBD1	TRBJ1-4	TGTGCCAGCAGCTTAGTTCCGACAGGGTCTAATGAAAAACTGTTTTTT	CASSLVPTGSNEKLFF
TRBV2	NA	TRBJ1-5	TGTGCCAGCAGAGACAGTAATCAGCCCCAGCATTTT	CASRDSNQPQHF
TRBV5-1	NA	TRBJ2-7	TGCGCCAGCAGCTTGGGTGGGGCCCTCGGCTCCTACGAGCAGTACTTC	CASSLGGALGSYEQYF
TRBV2	TRBD1	TRBJ2-7	TGTGCCAGCAGTGCTGGGACAGGAGGGTACGAGCAGTACTTC	CASSAGTGGYEQYF
TRBV5-1	TRBD1	TRBJ1-1	TGCGCCAGCAGCTCGGGGACAGGATTGAACACTGAAGCTTTCTTT	CASSSGTGLNTEAFF
TRBV5-1	NA	TRBJ1-5	TGCGCCAGCAGCTTGGACGACAGCACGGATCAGCCCCAGCATTTT	CASSLDDSTDQPQHF
TRBV7-9	TRBD1	TRBJ1-3	TGTGCCAGCAGCGAAGGGACAGGCTCTGGAAACACCATATATTTT	CASSEGTGSGNTIYF
TRBV5-1	NA	TRBJ2-1	TGCGCCAGCAGCGGTGGGACAAATCTGGTGCAGTTCTTC	CASSGGTNLVQFF
TRBV18	NA	TRBJ1-4	TGTGCCAGCTCACCACAAGGGGTTGGAACTAATGAAAAACTGTTTTTT	CASSPQGVGTNEKLFF
TRBV5-1	NA	TRBJ1-3	TGCGCCAGCACCCCGACGCCAGACAACTCTGGAAACACCATATATTTT	CASTPTPDNSGNTIYF
TRBV29-1	NA	TRBJ2-7	TGCAGCGTTGAAGGGGAGGGACAGGAGACCTACGAGCAGTACTTC	CSVEGEGQETYEQYF
TRBV28	NA	TRBJ2-3	TGTGCCAGCAGCCCACCAGGGGTCCACACTAGCACAGATACGCAGTATTTT	CASSPPGVHTSTDTQYF
TRBV5-6	TRBD1	TRBJ2-7	TGTGCCAGCAGCGAGTCCGGGACAGGTTTCTACGAGCAGTACTTC	CASSESGTGFYEQYF
TRBV7-2	TRBD2	TRBJ2-3	TGTGCCAGCAGCTTAAGTAGTAGCGGGGGAGTTAATACGCAGTATTTT	CASSLSSSGGVNTQYF
TRBV5-5	NA	TRBJ1-2	TGTGCCAGCAGCTTGGAGGCAGGAGGAAACTATGGCTACACCTTC	CASSLEAGGNYGYTF
TRBV25-1	NA	TRBJ2-3	TGTGCCAGCAGTAAGTGGGGTGAGGGCCCCACAGATACGCAGTATTTT	CASSKWGEGPTDTQYF
TRBV7-7	TRBD1	TRBJ2-1	TGTGCCAGCAGCTCGGACAGGTTCAATGAGCAGTTCTTC	CASSSDRFNEQFF
TRBV5-1	TRBD2	TRBJ2-1	TGCGCCAGCACGATAGGAGGGGGACTAGCGGGAGAGGGCCCCTACAATGAGCAGTTCTTC	CASTIGGGLAGEGPYNEQFF
TRBV7-2	NA	TRBJ1-4	TGTGCCAGCAGCTTAGATGTGGCCGTGGAAAAACTGTTTTTT	CASSLDVAVEKLFF
TRBV7-9	NA	TRBJ2-3	TGTGCCAGCAGTCTAATCACAGATACGCAGTATTTT	CASSLITDTQYF
TRBV29-1	NA	TRBJ2-5	TGCAGCGTTGAGCGGCGGCAGACCCAGTACTTC	CSVERRQTQYF
TRBV30	NA	TRBJ1-3	TGTGCCTGGATGCGGGGCCGCTCTGGAAACACCATATATTTT	CAWMRGRSGNTIYF
TRBV7-6	TRBD1	TRBJ1-1	TGTGCCAGCAGCCCCCTTCATCACGGACAGGACGGGGACCTGAACACTGAAGCTTTCTTT	CASSPLHHGQDGDLNTEAFF
TRBV5-1	TRBD1	TRBJ2-1	TGCGCCAGCAGCTGGAACCCCAGGACAGGGCCGTTCTTC	CASSWNPRTGPFF
TRBV5-1	TRBD1	TRBJ1-6	TGCGCCAGCACCCCAGGACAGGCAATCTCCTATAATTCACCCCTCCACTTT	CASTPGQAISYNSPLHF
TRBV19	TRBD1	TRBJ2-7	TGTGCCAGTAGTCTCATAAACAGGGACAGAGGCGAGCAGTACTTC	CASSLINRDRGEQYF
TRBV11-2	NA	TRBJ1-4	TGTGCCAGCAGCCCAACGACAGGCCGAGGGGAAAAACTGTTTTTT	CASSPTTGRGEKLFF
TRBV5-1	TRBD2	TRBJ2-7	TGCGCCAGCAGCTTTGGACTAGCGGGACAATACGAGCAGTACTTC	CASSFGLAGQYEQYF
TRBV15	NA	TRBJ2-7	TGTGCCACCAGCAGAGGTCCAGGGGCTCGGGACTACGAGCAGTACTTC	CATSRGPGARDYEQYF
TRBV7-2	NA	TRBJ1-1	TGTGCCAGCAGCTTAGGTATGAACACTGAAGCTTTCTTT	CASSLGMNTEAFF
TRBV6-5	NA	TRBJ2-2	TGTGCCAGCAGTACCGGTGTGGTGCTGTTTTTT	CASSTGVVLFF
TRBV20-1	TRBD1	TRBJ2-7	TGCAGTGTACAGGGGGCCTACGAGCAGTACTTC	CSVQGAYEQYF
TRBV6-1	NA	TRBJ1-1	TGTGCCAGCAGTGAAAGACAACCCAGGACTGAAGCTTTCTTT	CASSERQPRTEAFF
TRBV11-2	TRBD2	TRBJ2-7	TGTGCCAGCAGTCCCTGGACTAGCGGGAGGGAAGAGCAGTACTTC	CASSPWTSGREEQYF
TRBV19	NA	TRBJ2-7	TGTGCCAGTAGTTCCCGGGGGACGCGCGGCTCCTACGAGCAGTACTTC	CASSSRGTRGSYEQYF
TRBV6-5	NA	TRBJ2-2	TGTGCCAGCAGTTACTCCGGGACATCTCGCGGGGAGCTGTTTTTT	CASSYSGTSRGELFF
TRBV5-1	TRBD2	TRBJ2-1	TGCGCCAGCAGCCGAGGGACTAGGGTCTACAATGAGCAGTTCTTC	CASSRGTRVYNEQFF
TRBV5-1	NA	TRBJ1-2	TGCGCCAGCAGCTTGGGGTTGGAGGCTGCTTATGGCTACACCTTC	CASSLGLEAAYGYTF
TRBV9	TRBD1	TRBJ1-4	TGTGCCTCAGGAAGACAGGGGCGGGAAAAACTGTTTTTT	CASGRQGREKLFF
TRBV2	TRBD1	TRBJ1-4	TGTGCCAGCAACGGACAGGGCGGGAAACTGTTTTTT	CASNGQGGKLFF
TRBV2	NA	TRBJ1-2	TGTGCCAGCAGTGAACAAATCAACTATGGCTACACCTTC	CASSEQINYGYTF
TRBV9	TRBD2	TRBJ2-7	TGTGCCAGCAGTTCCGGGGGGTCTTGGTACGAGCAGTACTTC	CASSSGGSWYEQYF